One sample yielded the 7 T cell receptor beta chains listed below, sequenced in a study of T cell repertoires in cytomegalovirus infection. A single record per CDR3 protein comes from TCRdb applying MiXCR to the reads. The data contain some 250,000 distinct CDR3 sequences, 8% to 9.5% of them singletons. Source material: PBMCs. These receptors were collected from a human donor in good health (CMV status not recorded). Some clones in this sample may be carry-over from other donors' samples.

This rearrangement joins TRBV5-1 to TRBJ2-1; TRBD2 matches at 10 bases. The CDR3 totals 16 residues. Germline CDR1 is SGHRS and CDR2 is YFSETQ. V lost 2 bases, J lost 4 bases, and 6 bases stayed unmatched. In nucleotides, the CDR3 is TGCGCCAGCAGCTTAGCTAGCGGGAGCGCATACAATGAGCAGTTCTTC. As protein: CASSLASGSAYNEQFF.

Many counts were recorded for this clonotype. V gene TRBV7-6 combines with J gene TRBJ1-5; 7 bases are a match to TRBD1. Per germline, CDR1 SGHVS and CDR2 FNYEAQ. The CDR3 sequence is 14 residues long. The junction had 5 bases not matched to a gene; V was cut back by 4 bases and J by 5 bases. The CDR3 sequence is CASSSTGRDQPQHF. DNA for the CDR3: TGTGCCAGCAGCTCGACAGGGAGGGATCAGCCCCAGCATTTT.

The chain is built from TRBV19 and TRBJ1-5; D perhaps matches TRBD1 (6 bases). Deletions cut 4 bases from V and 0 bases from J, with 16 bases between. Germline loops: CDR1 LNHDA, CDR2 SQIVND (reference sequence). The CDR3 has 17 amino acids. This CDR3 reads CASSKGQHTTSNQPQHF. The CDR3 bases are TGTGCCAGTAGTAAAGGACAGCATACTACTAGCAATCAGCCCCAGCATTTT.

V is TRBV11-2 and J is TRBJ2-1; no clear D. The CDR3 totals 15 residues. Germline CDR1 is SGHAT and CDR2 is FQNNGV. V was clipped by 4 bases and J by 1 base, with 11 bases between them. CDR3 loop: CASSSVDGSYNEQFF. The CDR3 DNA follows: TGTGCCAGCAGCTCAGTGGACGGATCCTACAATGAGCAGTTCTTC.

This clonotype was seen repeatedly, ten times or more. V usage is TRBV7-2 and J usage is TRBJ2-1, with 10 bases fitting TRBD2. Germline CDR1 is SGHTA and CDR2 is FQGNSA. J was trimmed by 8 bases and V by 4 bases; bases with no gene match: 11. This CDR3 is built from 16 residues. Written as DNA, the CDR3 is TGTGCCAGCAGCTACCTGGGGCTAGCGGGAGCCGATGAGCAGTTCTTC. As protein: CASSYLGLAGADEQFF. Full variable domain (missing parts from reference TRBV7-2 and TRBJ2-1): GAGVSQSPSNKVTEKGKDVELRCDPISGHTALYWYRQSLGQGLEFLIYFQGNSAPDKSGLPSDRFSAERTGGSVSTLTIQRTQQEDSAVYLCASSYLGLAGADEQFFGPGTRLTVL.

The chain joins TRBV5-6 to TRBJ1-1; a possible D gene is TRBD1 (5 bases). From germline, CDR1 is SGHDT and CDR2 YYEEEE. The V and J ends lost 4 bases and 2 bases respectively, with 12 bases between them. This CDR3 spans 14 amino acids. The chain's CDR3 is CASSGGPLNTEAFF. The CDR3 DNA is TGTGCCAGCAGCGGGGGTCCGCTAAACACTGAAGCTTTCTTT.

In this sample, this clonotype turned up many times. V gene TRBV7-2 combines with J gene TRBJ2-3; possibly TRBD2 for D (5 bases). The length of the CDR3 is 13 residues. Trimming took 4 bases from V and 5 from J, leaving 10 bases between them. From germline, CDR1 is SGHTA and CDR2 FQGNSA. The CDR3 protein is CASSSTGVDTQYF. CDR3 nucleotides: TGTGCCAGCAGCTCCACCGGGGTAGATACGCAGTATTTT.